This T cell receptor beta chain was sequenced for a study of naive and memory T cell subsets. Study conclusions and caveats: Naive and memory repertoire findings lacked a ground truth for validation. In naive cells, over 90% of TCR sequences were seen only once. Between naive and memory subsets, TCR abundance power law exponents differed. Naive repertoires, especially CD8, held a few larger clonotypes, possibly memory cells re-expressing CD45RA.

On this clonotype: Its antigen is not known.

Trimming pared 8 bases from V and 2 bases from J, leaving 10 bases between. This CDR3 region has 13 residues. An equimolar mix of two oligonucleotides served as the beta constant-region primer for TRBC1 and TRBC2. The ligated cDNA underwent four PCR rounds using SP2 and nested alpha and beta constant-region primers. Each CDR3 protein gets one entry after TCRdb re-called the UMI-ligation and nested PCR reads with MiXCR. The sample has tens of thousands of distinct CDR3 sequences; around 11% are singletons. V is TRBV12-3 or TRBV12-4 and J is TRBJ1-3; unclear D gene. Sequenced sample: naive CD4+ T cells from blood. The sequence came from a human donor in good health. CDR3 nucleotides: TGTGCCAGCGGCCTCCCTCCTGGAAACACCATATATTTT. Its translation: CASGLPPGNTIYF.